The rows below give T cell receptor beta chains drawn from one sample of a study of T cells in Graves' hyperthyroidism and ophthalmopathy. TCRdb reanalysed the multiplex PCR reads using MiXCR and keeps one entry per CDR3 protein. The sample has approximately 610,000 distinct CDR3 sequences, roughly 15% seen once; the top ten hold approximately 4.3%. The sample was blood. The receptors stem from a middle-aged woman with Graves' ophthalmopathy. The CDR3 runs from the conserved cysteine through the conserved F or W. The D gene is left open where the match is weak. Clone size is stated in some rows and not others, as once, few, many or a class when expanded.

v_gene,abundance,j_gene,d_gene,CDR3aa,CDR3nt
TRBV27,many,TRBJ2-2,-,CASSPVTGELFF,TGTGCCAGCAGCCCCGTCACCGGGGAGCTGTTTTTT
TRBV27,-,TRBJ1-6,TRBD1,CASSRQGEVDSPLHF,TGTGCCAGCAGTAGACAGGGAGAGGTAGATTCACCCCTCCACTTT
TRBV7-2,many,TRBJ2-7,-,CASSLNLPYEQYF,TGTGCCAGCAGCTTAAACTTACCCTACGAGCAGTACTTC
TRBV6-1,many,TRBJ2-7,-,CASSEPDLYEQYF,TGTGCCAGCAGTGAACCAGACCTCTACGAGCAGTACTTC
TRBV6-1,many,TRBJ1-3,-,CASRTVGRSGNTIYF,TGTGCCAGCAGGACAGTTGGGCGCTCTGGAAACACCATATATTTT
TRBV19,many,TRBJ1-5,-,CAISGTLNQPQHF,TGTGCCATTTCCGGGACACTCAATCAGCCCCAGCATTTT
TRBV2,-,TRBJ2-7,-,CASSGRQANEQYF,TGTGCCAGCAGTGGAAGACAGGCCAACGAGCAGTACTTC
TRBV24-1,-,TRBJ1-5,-,CATSKDGSNQPQHF,TGTGCCACCAGTAAAGACGGCAGCAATCAGCCCCAGCATTTT
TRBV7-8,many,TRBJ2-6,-,CASSKSGGSGANVLTF,TGTGCCAGCAGCAAATCCGGGGGATCTGGGGCCAACGTCCTGACTTTC
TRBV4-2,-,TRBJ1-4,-,CASSHRQENEKLFF,TGTGCCAGCAGCCACAGACAGGAAAATGAAAAACTGTTTTTT
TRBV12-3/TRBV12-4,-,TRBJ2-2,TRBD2,CASSLRTSGRSTNTGELFF,TGTGCCAGCAGTCTTAGGACTAGCGGGAGGTCGACGAACACCGGGGAGCTGTTTTTT
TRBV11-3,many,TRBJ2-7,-,CASSWYRSYEQYF,TGTGCCAGCAGCTGGTACCGTTCCTACGAGCAGTACTTC
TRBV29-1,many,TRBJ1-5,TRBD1,CSAGQGQNQPQHF,TGCAGCGCAGGACAGGGGCAGAATCAGCCCCAGCATTTT
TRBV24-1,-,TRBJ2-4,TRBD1,CATSDFTRQGNIQYF,TGTGCCACCAGTGATTTCACGAGACAGGGAAACATTCAGTACTTC
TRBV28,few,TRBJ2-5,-,CAILPPSSGEETQYF,TGTGCCATCTTACCCCCGTCTTCGGGGGAAGAGACCCAGTACTTC
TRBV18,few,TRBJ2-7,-,CASSGADYRVREQYF,TGTGCCAGCTCCGGGGCGGACTACCGGGTAAGGGAGCAGTACTTC
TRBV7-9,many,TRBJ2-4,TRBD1,CASSPYFRGTKNIQYF,TGTGCCAGCAGCCCTTATTTCAGGGGGACCAAAAACATTCAGTACTTC
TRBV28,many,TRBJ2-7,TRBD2,CASSQSTSGSSYEQYF,TGTGCCAGCAGTCAATCGACTAGCGGCAGCTCCTACGAGCAGTACTTC
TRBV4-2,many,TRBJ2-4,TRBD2,CASSQEGSGSIRNIQYF,TGTGCCAGCAGCCAAGAAGGGAGCGGGAGTATCCGGAACATTCAGTACTTC
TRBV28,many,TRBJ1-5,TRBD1,CASSFFEGAFVLAQHF,TGTGCCAGCAGTTTTTTCGAGGGGGCCTTCGTTTTAGCCCAGCATTTT
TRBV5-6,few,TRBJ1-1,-,CASSFFGFDTEAFF,TGTGCCAGCAGCTTTTTCGGGTTTGACACTGAAGCTTTCTTT
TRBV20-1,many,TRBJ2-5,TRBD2,CSATLAGVEETQYF,TGCAGTGCTACACTAGCGGGCGTCGAAGAGACCCAGTACTTC
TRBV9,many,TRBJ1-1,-,CASSPLSDTEAFF,TGTGCCAGCAGCCCCTTATCGGACACTGAAGCTTTCTTT
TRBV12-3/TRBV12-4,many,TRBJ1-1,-,CASSRPGTLLMNTEAFF,TGTGCCAGCAGTCGACCGGGGACCCTGTTAATGAACACTGAAGCTTTCTTT
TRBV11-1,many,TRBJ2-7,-,CASSPPSGSHSRAYEQYF,TGTGCCAGCAGCCCCCCCAGCGGCTCACACAGCAGGGCCTACGAGCAGTACTTC
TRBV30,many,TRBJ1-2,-,CAWSPTYGYTF,TGTGCCTGGAGTCCGACCTATGGCTACACCTTC
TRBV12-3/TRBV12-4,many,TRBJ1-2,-,CASSLGGGNNYGYTF,TGTGCCAGCAGTTTAGGCGGGGGTAACAACTATGGCTACACCTTC
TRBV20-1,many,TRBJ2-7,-,CSARHPNEQYF,TGCAGTGCTAGGCACCCTAACGAGCAGTACTTC
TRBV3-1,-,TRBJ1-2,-,CASSQDQDRQYGYTF,TGTGCCAGCAGCCAAGATCAGGACAGACAATATGGCTACACCTTC
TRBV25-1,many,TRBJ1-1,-,CASSDGGAGTEAFF,TGTGCCAGCAGTGATGGGGGGGCCGGCACTGAAGCTTTCTTT
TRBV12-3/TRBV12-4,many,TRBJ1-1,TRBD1,CASSSGTGNRNTEAFF,TGTGCCAGCAGTTCCGGGACAGGCAATCGGAACACTGAAGCTTTCTTT
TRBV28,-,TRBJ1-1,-,CASSTGVDEAFF,TGTGCCAGCAGCACCGGGGTGGATGAAGCTTTCTTT
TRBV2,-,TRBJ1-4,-,CASSGVSATNEKLFF,TGTGCCAGCAGTGGGGTTTCGGCAACTAATGAAAAACTGTTTTTT
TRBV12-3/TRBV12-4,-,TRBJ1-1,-,CASRWRTEAFF,TGTGCCAGCAGGTGGCGGACCGAAGCTTTCTTT
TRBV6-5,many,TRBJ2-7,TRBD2,CASGKTSGGHEQYF,TGTGCCAGTGGGAAGACTAGCGGGGGCCACGAGCAGTACTTC
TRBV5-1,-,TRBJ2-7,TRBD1,CASSLFWTGDVFSYEQYF,TGCGCCAGCAGCTTATTCTGGACAGGTGATGTCTTTTCCTACGAGCAGTACTTC
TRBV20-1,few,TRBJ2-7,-,CSARRGTNSYEQYF,TGCAGTGCTAGAAGAGGGACAAACTCCTACGAGCAGTACTTC
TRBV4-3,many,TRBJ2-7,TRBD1,CASSRRTGTDYEQYF,TGCGCCAGCAGCCGTAGGACAGGGACCGACTACGAGCAGTACTTC
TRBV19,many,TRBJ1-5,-,CATRLGNQPQHF,TGTGCCACCAGATTAGGTAATCAGCCCCAGCATTTT
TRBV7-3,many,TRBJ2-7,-,CASSFGGPTYEQYF,TGTGCCAGCAGCTTTGGCGGGCCGACCTACGAGCAGTACTTC
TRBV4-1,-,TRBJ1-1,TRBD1,CASSPGTGYVTEAFF,TGCGCCAGCAGCCCAGGGACAGGGTACGTCACTGAAGCTTTCTTT
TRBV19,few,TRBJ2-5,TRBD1,CASSIGGQGQETQYF,TGTGCCAGTAGTATTGGAGGACAGGGCCAAGAGACCCAGTACTTC
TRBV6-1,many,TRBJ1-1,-,CATRHQSNTEAFF,TGTGCCACCCGCCACCAGTCCAACACTGAAGCTTTCTTT
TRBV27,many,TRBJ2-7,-,CASSLTPASVSYEQYF,TGTGCCAGCAGTTTAACGCCAGCGAGTGTTTCCTACGAGCAGTACTTC
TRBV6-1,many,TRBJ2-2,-,CASSEGQEGGELFF,TGTGCCAGCAGTGAGGGGCAGGAGGGCGGGGAGCTGTTTTTT
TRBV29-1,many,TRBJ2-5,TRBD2,CSVGLARRVETQYF,TGCAGCGTGGGACTAGCGAGGAGGGTAGAGACCCAGTACTTC
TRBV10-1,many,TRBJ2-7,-,CASRFPGLGYEQYF,TGCGCCAGCAGATTCCCGGGACTCGGCTACGAGCAGTACTTC
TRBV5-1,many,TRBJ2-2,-,CASSLAANANTGELFF,TGCGCCAGCAGCTTGGCCGCTAACGCGAACACCGGGGAGCTGTTTTTT
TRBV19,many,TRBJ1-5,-,CASSILDGQPQHF,TGTGCCAGTAGTATCCTTGATGGTCAGCCCCAGCATTTT
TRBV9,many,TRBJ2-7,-,CASSVDGEGEQYF,TGTGCCAGCAGCGTAGATGGCGAGGGGGAGCAGTACTTC
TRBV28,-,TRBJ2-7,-,CASSRPVRVLGYEQYF,TGTGCCAGCAGTCGACCTGTGAGGGTCCTCGGCTACGAGCAGTACTTC
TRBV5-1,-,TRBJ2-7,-,CASFKGGSSYEQYF,TGCGCCAGCTTCAAAGGAGGTAGCTCCTACGAGCAGTACTTC
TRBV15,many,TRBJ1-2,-,CATRRTPGGVGYTF,TGTGCCACCAGACGCACCCCCGGAGGGGTCGGCTACACCTTC